This T cell receptor (beta chain) stems from a study of T cells after yellow fever vaccination. This clonotype was observed a handful of times. TCRdb redid the calling of the 5' RACE reads with MiXCR, one entry per CDR3 protein. This table holds more than 350,000 distinct CDR3 sequences, around a tenth found once. The CDR3 runs to 14 residues. Trimming at V came to 7 bases and at J to 0 bases, leaving 7 bases not matched to a gene. The germline gives CDR1 SQVTM, CDR2 ANQGSEA. The TCR comes from a man between 18 and 29 years old who received the YFV17D yellow fever vaccine. Specimen: PBMCs, collected on the day of the first yellow fever vaccination. V usage is TRBV29-1 and J usage is TRBJ1-1; 8 nucleotides line up with TRBD1. CDR3 bases: TGCAGCGGTAAGGACAGGGTCCTGAACACTGAAGCTTTCTTT. Protein sequence: CSGKDRVLNTEAFF.